This T cell receptor beta chain is drawn from a study of cytomegalovirus exposure and HLA in healthy donors. Study-wide results and caveats: Most sequenced TCRs were rare (though some public TCRs occurred in many donors).

Worth noting for this clone: Its antigen is still unknown.

V was clipped by 5 bases and J by 7 bases, with 11 bases between them. The CDR3 has 12 residues. In germline, CDR1 is LNHDA, CDR2 SQIVND (reference sequence). The protocol was immunoSEQ multiplex PCR, while the TCRdb copy is restricted to in-frame clones and leaves out a portion. This sample yields 150,000 to 200,000 clones, of which approximately 87% are seen a single time; under 7% belongs to the top ten. The chain has TRBV19 and TRBJ1-2; D possibly corresponds to TRBD1 (5 bases). What was sequenced was PBMCs. This clonotype was sampled from a woman aged 25-40 years in good health and CMV-seronegative. The CDR3 nucleotides are TGTGCCAGTAGTGACAGTAGGAGTGGCTACACCTTC. Its protein product is CASSDSRSGYTF.